Listed below are T cell receptor beta chains from one sample, sequenced in a study of identical twins. TCRdb reprocessed the 5' RACE reads via MiXCR and lists one record per CDR3 protein. The sample contains approximately 500,000 distinct CDR3 sequences, approximately 24% of which appear only once. These data also formed part of another study, on T cells expressing NK-cell markers.

The sequenced sample consisted of CD4+ T cells sorted from blood. The receptors here all came from a woman between 18 and 30 years old in good health. CDR3s include the opening cysteine and the closing phenylalanine or tryptophan. Each record gives: clone size, V gene, D gene, J gene, CDR3 protein, CDR3 DNA. D genes are given only for firm matches. The size field is filled for only some rows; it gives once, few, many or a size class.

abundance: -; v_gene: TRBV20-1; d_gene: -; j_gene: TRBJ2-7; CDR3aa: CSARVQNYEQYF; CDR3nt: TGCAGTGCTAGAGTACAGAACTACGAGCAGTACTTC
abundance: few; v_gene: TRBV12-3/TRBV12-4; d_gene: -; j_gene: TRBJ2-1; CDR3aa: CASSLVGGRIYNEQFF; CDR3nt: TGTGCCAGCAGTTTAGTTGGGGGAAGGATCTACAATGAGCAGTTCTTC
abundance: -; v_gene: TRBV24-1; d_gene: TRBD2; j_gene: TRBJ2-3; CDR3aa: CATSAAVTSGTTSTDTQYF; CDR3nt: TGTGCCACCAGTGCGGCGGTGACTAGCGGGACGACTAGCACAGATACGCAGTATTTT
abundance: -; v_gene: TRBV20-1; d_gene: TRBD1; j_gene: TRBJ1-5; CDR3aa: CSAARTGGFRNQPQHF; CDR3nt: TGCAGTGCAGCCCGGACAGGGGGATTTCGCAATCAGCCCCAGCATTTT
abundance: few; v_gene: TRBV18; d_gene: -; j_gene: TRBJ1-2; CDR3aa: CASRDEILYGYTF; CDR3nt: TGTGCCAGCAGGGATGAGATTCTCTATGGCTACACCTTC
abundance: -; v_gene: TRBV27; d_gene: -; j_gene: TRBJ2-1; CDR3aa: CASSLVRANEQFF; CDR3nt: TGTGCCAGCAGTTTAGTCAGGGCCAATGAGCAGTTCTTC
abundance: few; v_gene: TRBV5-1; d_gene: -; j_gene: TRBJ2-7; CDR3aa: CASSRTTYEQYF; CDR3nt: TGCGCCAGCAGCCGAACAACCTACGAGCAGTACTTC
abundance: few; v_gene: TRBV12-3/TRBV12-4; d_gene: TRBD1; j_gene: TRBJ2-7; CDR3aa: CASSKGQGNEQYF; CDR3nt: TGTGCCAGCAGTAAGGGACAGGGTAACGAGCAGTACTTC
abundance: few; v_gene: TRBV7-2; d_gene: TRBD2; j_gene: TRBJ2-1; CDR3aa: CASSLSSGSHGEQFF; CDR3nt: TGTGCCAGCAGCTTAAGTAGCGGGAGCCATGGTGAGCAGTTCTTC
abundance: -; v_gene: TRBV5-1; d_gene: -; j_gene: TRBJ2-5; CDR3aa: CASSGSGTDKETQYF; CDR3nt: TGCGCCAGCAGCGGATCCGGGACGGATAAAGAGACCCAGTACTTC
abundance: -; v_gene: TRBV20-1; d_gene: -; j_gene: TRBJ1-6; CDR3aa: CSGRRSYNSPLHF; CDR3nt: TGCAGTGGGCGAAGGTCCTATAATTCACCCCTCCACTTT
abundance: -; v_gene: TRBV5-1; d_gene: TRBD1; j_gene: TRBJ2-3; CDR3aa: CASSARTGGEDTQYF; CDR3nt: TGCGCCAGCAGCGCAAGGACAGGGGGAGAGGATACGCAGTATTTT
abundance: -; v_gene: TRBV5-1; d_gene: TRBD2; j_gene: TRBJ2-7; CDR3aa: CASSYGTSDSYEQYF; CDR3nt: TGCGCCAGCAGCTACGGGACTAGCGACTCCTACGAGCAGTACTTC
abundance: -; v_gene: TRBV12-3/TRBV12-4; d_gene: TRBD1; j_gene: TRBJ1-2; CDR3aa: CASSLRGRGGYTF; CDR3nt: TGTGCCAGCAGTTTGAGGGGGCGCGGTGGCTACACCTTC
abundance: -; v_gene: TRBV12-3/TRBV12-4; d_gene: -; j_gene: TRBJ1-4; CDR3aa: CASSHQGTNEKLFF; CDR3nt: TGTGCCAGCAGTCATCAAGGAACTAATGAAAAACTGTTTTTT
abundance: -; v_gene: TRBV12-3/TRBV12-4; d_gene: -; j_gene: TRBJ1-3; CDR3aa: CASTLTVSSGNTIYF; CDR3nt: TGTGCCAGCACCCTGACCGTAAGCTCTGGAAACACCATATATTTT
abundance: few; v_gene: TRBV5-1; d_gene: TRBD1; j_gene: TRBJ2-2; CDR3aa: CASSPLDRGHLNTGELFF; CDR3nt: TGCGCCAGCAGCCCCCTAGACAGGGGACACTTAAACACCGGGGAGCTGTTTTTT
abundance: -; v_gene: TRBV11-2; d_gene: TRBD2; j_gene: TRBJ2-3; CDR3aa: CASSFSPTSLPQYF; CDR3nt: TGTGCCAGCAGCTTCTCGCCGACTAGCTTGCCGCAGTATTTT
abundance: -; v_gene: TRBV12-3/TRBV12-4; d_gene: TRBD2; j_gene: TRBJ2-7; CDR3aa: CASSFERGFYEQYF; CDR3nt: TGTGCCAGCAGCTTCGAGCGGGGATTTTACGAGCAGTACTTC
abundance: -; v_gene: TRBV12-3/TRBV12-4; d_gene: TRBD1; j_gene: TRBJ2-2; CDR3aa: CASSFRIQGKLFF; CDR3nt: TGTGCCAGCAGTTTCCGGATACAGGGGAAGCTGTTTTTT
abundance: -; v_gene: TRBV20-1; d_gene: TRBD2; j_gene: TRBJ2-1; CDR3aa: CSARASGRADEIWRSYNEQFF; CDR3nt: TGCAGTGCTAGAGCTAGCGGGAGGGCCGACGAGATTTGGAGGTCCTACAATGAGCAGTTCTTC
abundance: many; v_gene: TRBV28; d_gene: -; j_gene: TRBJ1-4; CDR3aa: CASSGQAATNEKLFF; CDR3nt: TGTGCCAGCAGTGGGCAGGCTGCAACTAATGAAAAACTGTTTTTT